One sample yielded the 26 T cell receptor beta chains listed below, sequenced in a study of blood T cell repertoires in COVID-19. The repertoire was sequenced with immunoSEQ multiplex PCR; TCRdb's copy has only in-frame clones and lacks some. The sample yields some 80,000 clones, 65% to 80% seen once. Sequencing was done on a sample of peripheral blood. The receptors were sampled from a woman older than 75 with active or convalescent COVID-19.

The chain recombines TRBV29-1 with TRBJ1-2; unclear D gene. CDR1 is SQVTM and CDR2 is ANQGSEA in the germline V gene. The ends were cut back, 3 bases at V and 5 bases at J, with 10 bases in the middle. The CDR3 contains 12 residues. This chain's CDR3 is CSVETGEYGYTF. The CDR3 DNA sequence: TGCAGCGTTGAGACCGGGGAGTATGGCTACACCTTC.

The chain recombines TRBV6-5 with TRBJ1-4; no reliable D call. Germline V lookup: CDR1 MNHEY, CDR2 SVGAGI. Trimming shortened V by 7 bases and J by 9 bases, and 18 bases separated the two germline ends. This CDR3 is built from 14 residues. CDR3 nucleotides: TGTGCCAGCATTCAATCATGGGGAGGACAAAAACTGTTTTTT. Translating it yields CASIQSWGGQKLFF.

V gene TRBV11-3 combines with J gene TRBJ2-1, with a possible D match to TRBD2 (6 bases). The germline V gene encodes CDR1 SGHNT and CDR2 YENEEA. Trimming left V 2 bases short and J 10 bases short, with 12 bases between. The length of the CDR3 is 13 residues. CDR3 sequence reads: CASSLSQGGEQFF. The CDR3 nucleotides read TGTGCCAGCAGCTTATCCCAGGGAGGCGAGCAGTTCTTC.

V usage is TRBV12-2 and J usage is TRBJ1-2; the D call of TRBD1 is as the table states it, not checked on the DNA. TRBV12-2 is a documented pseudogene. The CDR3 contains 19 residues. The CDR3 here is CASRLEIVWDRVDGYGYTF. Here the CDR3 DNA reads TGTGCAAGTCGCTTAGAGATCGTATGGGACAGGGTTGACGGCTATGGCTACACCTTC.

In this sample, this clone turned up a few times. The rearrangement links TRBV4-3 to TRBJ2-1; a possible D gene is TRBD2 (6 bases). V gave up 0 bases and J gave up 1 base, with 16 bases separating them. Germline loops: CDR1 LGHNA, CDR2 YSLEER. The CDR3 spans 18 residues. The CDR3 nucleotides read TGCGCCAGCAGCCAAGATGGAGGCGGGGACCGATCCTACAATGAGCAGTTCTTC. It encodes CASSQDGGGDRSYNEQFF.

The gene calls are TRBV21-1 and TRBJ2-1; the table's TRBD2 call for D was not verified on the DNA. TRBV21-1 is listed as a pseudogene. This CDR3 contains 16 residues. CDR3 coding DNA: TGTGCCAGCAGAGGGCTAGCGGGCCCCTCCTACAATGAGCAGTTCTTC. This codes for CASRGLAGPSYNEQFF.

Notes on this clone: Other DNA sequences in the same sample also yield this CDR3. The V gene is TRBV19, the J gene TRBJ2-2, with 9 positions matching TRBD2. V shed 3 bases and J 5 bases; nucleotides not matched to a gene: 13. The germline gives CDR1 LNHDA, CDR2 SQIVND (reference sequence). The CDR3 is 18 residues long. CDR3 amino acids: CASSIAGGLFQGTGELFF. CDR3 sequence (DNA): TGTGCCAGTAGTATCGCGGGGGGGCTGTTCCAAGGAACCGGGGAGCTGTTTTTT.

The V gene is TRBV12-3 or TRBV12-4, the J gene TRBJ2-7; the match to TRBD2 covers 8 bases. CDR3 length equals 13 residues. Trimming at V came to 3 bases and at J to 5 bases, leaving 3 bases not matched to a gene. This chain's CDR3 is CASSLRGENEQYF. The CDR3 DNA follows: TGTGCCAGCAGTTTGCGGGGGGAAAACGAGCAGTACTTC.

This clone occurred a few times. The chain links TRBV6-2 or TRBV6-3 to TRBJ2-6; perhaps TRBD1 as D (5 bases). From germline, CDR1 is MNHEY and CDR2 SVGEGT. The CDR3 extends over 17 amino acids. The V and J ends lost 4 bases and 0 bases respectively, with 13 bases between them. The CDR3 loop is CASSSETGISGANVLTF. DNA for the CDR3: TGTGCCAGCAGTTCTGAAACAGGAATCTCTGGGGCCAACGTCCTGACTTTC.

This clone appeared once. The rearrangement uses TRBV7-8 and TRBJ2-5, with 7 bases that match TRBD2. The V segment lost 0 bases and the J segment 7 bases; nucleotides outside the gene matches: 2. Germline V gene sequence: CDR1 SGHVS, CDR2 FQNEAQ. This CDR3 is 13 amino acids long. CDR3 in amino acids: CASSLAGEGTQYF. CDR3 nucleotides: TGTGCCAGCAGCTTAGCAGGGGAGGGGACCCAGTACTTC.

The chain has TRBV5-6 and TRBJ2-5, with TRBD2 matching over 8 bases. V shed 5 bases, J shed 5 bases, and the junction held 11 bases outside the gene matches. This CDR3 contains 15 residues. The germline V gene has CDR1 SGHDT and CDR2 YYEEEE. The CDR3 nucleotides are TGTGCCAGCAGTCCCGCGGGGGGTCTCGGGGAGACCCAGTACTTC. Its translation: CASSPAGGLGETQYF.

The rearrangement joins TRBV28 to TRBJ1-2, with TRBD1 matching over 7 bases. Germline loops: CDR1 MDHEN, CDR2 SYDVKM. V lost 2 bases to trimming and J lost 1 base; unmatched junction nucleotides: 4. The CDR3 is 15 residues long. The CDR3 DNA follows: TGTGCCAGCAGTTTACAACCAGGGGGTAACTATGGCTACACCTTC. Translated, it gives CASSLQPGGNYGYTF.

The chain is built from TRBV6-5 and TRBJ2-7; 9 bases align to TRBD1. From germline, CDR1 is MNHEY and CDR2 SVGAGI. The junction had 9 bases not matched to a gene; V was cut back by 11 bases and J by 4 bases. CDR3 size: 13 residues. CDR3 in amino acids: CASQRQGGYEQYF. CDR3 nucleotides: TGTGCCTCACAGCGACAGGGGGGGTACGAGCAGTACTTC.

This clone appeared a few times. In nucleotides, the CDR3 is TGCGCCAGCAGCTTGGAGGGACAGGTCTCCTACGAGCAGTACTTC. This gives the protein CASSLEGQVSYEQYF. The V call is TRBV5-1, the J call TRBJ2-7, with 8 positions matching TRBD1. The length of the CDR3 is 15 residues. Germline CDR1 is SGHRS and CDR2 is YFSETQ. The trim removed 0 bases at V and 0 bases at J, leaving 2 bases unmatched.

The rearrangement links TRBV28 to TRBJ1-3; the D is unclear. Germline CDR1 reads MDHEN; CDR2 reads SYDVKM. V gave up 3 bases and J gave up 4 bases, with 7 bases separating them. The CDR3 runs 13 residues. The CDR3 is CASSFRVGNTIYF. The CDR3, as DNA: TGTGCCAGCAGTTTCCGGGTAGGAAACACCATATATTTT. Combining the CDR3 with reference TRBV28 and TRBJ1-3 gives the whole variable domain DVKVTQSSRYLVKRTGEKVFLECVQDMDHENMFWYRQDPGLGLRLIYFSYDVKMKEKGDIPEGYSVSREKKERFSLILESASTNQTSMYLCASSFRVGNTIYFGEGSWLTVV.

V and J are TRBV7-5 and TRBJ2-7; the table's D call, TRBD1, was not checked against the DNA. TRBV7-5 is a pseudogene locus. The CDR3 is 16 amino acids. The CDR3 spells CARSFRQGRPSYEQYF. CDR3 coding DNA: TGTGCCAGAAGCTTCCGTCAGGGGAGACCCTCCTACGAGCAGTACTTC.

The V gene is TRBV12-5, the J gene TRBJ2-7; 12 nucleotides align to TRBD2. The CDR3 is made up of 14 amino acids. CDR1 is LGHNT, CDR2 FRNRAP, per germline. After removal of 5 bases from V and 4 bases from J, the junction contained 3 bases not matched to a gene. The CDR3 DNA reads TGTGCTAGTGGTCTACTAGCGGGGGGATACGAGCAGTACTTC. Amino acid sequence: CASGLLAGGYEQYF. The full variable domain, in which reference TRBV12-5 and TRBJ2-7 provide the parts outside the CDR3, is DARVTQTPRHKVTEMGQEVTMRCQPILGHNTVFWYRQTMMQGLELLAYFRNRAPLDDSGMPKDRFSAEMPDATLATLKIQPSEPRDSAVYFCASGLLAGGYEQYFGPGTRLTVT.

The chain combines TRBV28 with TRBJ1-2; D gene unclear. V was clipped by 6 bases and J by 3 bases, with 20 bases between them. The CDR3 contains 16 residues. Germline assignment: CDR1 MDHEN and CDR2 SYDVKM. The chain's CDR3 is CASSTQFVGSHYGYTF. The CDR3 DNA follows: TGTGCCAGCAGCACCCAATTTGTCGGGAGTCACTATGGCTACACCTTC.

V gene TRBV7-9 combines with J gene TRBJ1-6, with D possibly matching TRBD1 (5 bases). CDR3 length equals 13 residues. The germline gives CDR1 SEHNR, CDR2 FQNEAQ (reference sequence). V lost 0 bases and J 14 bases, leaving 11 bases between the germline ends. CDR3 in amino acids: CASSLAEGMTLHF. The DNA for the CDR3 is TGTGCCAGCAGCTTAGCGGAGGGGATGACCCTCCACTTT.

The chain joins TRBV10-3 to TRBJ2-1, with 11 bases aligning to TRBD2. The CDR3 has 14 amino acids. The junction had 2 bases not matched to a gene; V was cut back by 3 bases and J by 7 bases. CDR1 and CDR2 from the germline V gene are ENHRY and SYGVKD. DNA for the CDR3: TGTGCCATCAGTGATACTAGCGGGGGAAATGAGCAGTTCTTC. This codes for CAISDTSGGNEQFF.

This clone showed up just a few times. This sequence joins TRBV9 and TRBJ1-1, with 8 bases lining up with TRBD1. The CDR3 consists of 17 residues. Germline CDR1 reads SGDLS; CDR2 reads YYNGEE. Trimming took 2 bases from V and 3 from J; bases not matched to a gene: 12. CDR3 bases: TGTGCCAGCAGCGTCGACCCTCAGACAGGGGTTGACACTGAAGCTTTCTTT. This sequence encodes CASSVDPQTGVDTEAFF.

The chain joins TRBV9 to TRBJ2-3; D ambiguous. Germline CDR1 reads SGDLS; CDR2 reads YYNGEE. The CDR3 is made up of 13 amino acids. Trimming removed 4 bases at V and 2 bases at J, with 8 bases between. The CDR3 reads CASSTSTTDTQYF. The DNA of the CDR3 is TGTGCCAGCAGCACGTCTACCACAGATACGCAGTATTTT.

The CDR3 DNA follows: TGTGCCAGCTCACCAAGGGACAAAGGAACTGAAGCTTTCTTT. Its protein product is CASSPRDKGTEAFF. V is TRBV18 and J is TRBJ1-1, with D tentatively TRBD1 (6 bases). Trimming stripped 2 bases from V and 5 bases from J, with 12 bases between. The CDR3 totals 14 residues. The germline CDR1 and CDR2 sequences are KGHSH and LQKENI.

This clone has a count of ten or more. This sequence joins TRBV10-3 and TRBJ2-2; D is possibly TRBD2 (6 bases). Per germline, CDR1 ENHRY and CDR2 SYGVKD. Trimming removed 2 bases at V and 4 bases at J, with 14 bases between. The CDR3 runs to 16 residues. The DNA for the CDR3 is TGTGCCATCAGTGAGCTGCCAGCGGGCGGCACCGGGGAGCTGTTTTTT. Its translation is CAISELPAGGTGELFF.

The gene calls are TRBV30 and TRBJ1-4; 7 positions match TRBD1. CDR3 size: 15 residues. Germline V lookup: CDR1 GTSNPN, CDR2 SVGIG (reference sequence). J gave up 8 bases and V 1 base, and 10 bases lay outside the gene matches. This CDR3 is CAWSDATGQWEKLFF. The CDR3 DNA follows: TGTGCCTGGAGTGACGCGACAGGGCAATGGGAAAAACTGTTTTTT.

This CDR3 is CASSQSLSNYGYTF. The CDR3 DNA sequence: TGTGCCAGCAGCCAATCCCTCTCTAACTATGGCTACACCTTC. The V gene is TRBV3-1 (or the pseudogene TRBV3-2), the J gene TRBJ1-2, with D uncertain. This CDR3 contains 14 residues. The germline V gene has CDR1 LGHDT and CDR2 YNNKEL (reference sequence). Trimming took off 2 bases at V and 0 bases at J, with 7 bases between the two ends.